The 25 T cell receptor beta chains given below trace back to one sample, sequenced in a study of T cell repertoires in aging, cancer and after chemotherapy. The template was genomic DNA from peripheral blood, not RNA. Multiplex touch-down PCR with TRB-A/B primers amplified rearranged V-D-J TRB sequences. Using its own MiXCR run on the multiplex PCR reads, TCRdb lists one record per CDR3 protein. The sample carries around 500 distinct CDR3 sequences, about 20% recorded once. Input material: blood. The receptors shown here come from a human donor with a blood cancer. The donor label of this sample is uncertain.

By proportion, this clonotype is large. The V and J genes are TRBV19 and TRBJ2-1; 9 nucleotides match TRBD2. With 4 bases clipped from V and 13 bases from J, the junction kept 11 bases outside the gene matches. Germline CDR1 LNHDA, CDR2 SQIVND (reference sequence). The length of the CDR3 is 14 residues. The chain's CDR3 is CASSKYVAGAGQFF. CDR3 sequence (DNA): TGTGCCAGTAGTAAATATGTAGCGGGAGCTGGCCAGTTCTTC.

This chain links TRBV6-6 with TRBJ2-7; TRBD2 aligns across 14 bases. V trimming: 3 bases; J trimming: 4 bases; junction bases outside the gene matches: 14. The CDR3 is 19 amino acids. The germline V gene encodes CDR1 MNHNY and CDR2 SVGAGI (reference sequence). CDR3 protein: CASSYHPGLAGVGGYEQYF. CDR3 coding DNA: TGTGCCAGCAGTTATCATCCGGGACTAGCGGGAGTTGGTGGGTACGAGCAGTACTTC.

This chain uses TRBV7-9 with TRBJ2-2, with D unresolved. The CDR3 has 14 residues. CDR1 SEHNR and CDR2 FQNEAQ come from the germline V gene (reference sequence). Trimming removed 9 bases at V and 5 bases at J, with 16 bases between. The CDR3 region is CARSPGSGTGELFF. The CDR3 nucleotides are TGTGCCAGGAGCCCCGGGTCGGGTACCGGGGAGCTGTTTTTT.

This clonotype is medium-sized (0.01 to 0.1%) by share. CDR3 sequence (DNA): TGTGCCAGTAGAGAGACAGGCGTCTCCTACAATGAGCAGTTCTTC. Translated: CASRETGVSYNEQFF. This chain uses TRBV19 with TRBJ2-1; D may be TRBD1 (6 bases). The CDR3 consists of 15 residues. Trimming took off 6 bases at V and 0 bases at J, with 12 bases between the two ends. The V gene's germline CDR1 is LNHDA and CDR2 SQIVND (reference sequence). The variable domain in full, with the rest retrieved from reference TRBV19 and TRBJ2-1, is DGGITQSPKYLFRKEGQNVTLSCEQNLNHDAMYWYRQDPGQGLRLIYYSQIVNDFQKGDIAEGYSVSREKKESFPLTVTSAQKNPTAFYLCASRETGVSYNEQFFGPGTRLTVL.

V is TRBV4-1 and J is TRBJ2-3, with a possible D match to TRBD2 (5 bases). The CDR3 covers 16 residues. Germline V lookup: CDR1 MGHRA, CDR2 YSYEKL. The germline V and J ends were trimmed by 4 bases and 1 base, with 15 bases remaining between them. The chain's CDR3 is CASSLRVEVGTDTQYF. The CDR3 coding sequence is TGCGCCAGCAGCCTTCGGGTGGAGGTGGGCACAGATACGCAGTATTTT.

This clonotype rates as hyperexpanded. CDR3 sequence (DNA): TGTGCCAGTAGTATCCAGGGAAGCACAGATACGCAGTATTTT. This encodes CASSIQGSTDTQYF. The chain employs TRBV19 and TRBJ2-3; tentative D call: TRBD1 (5 bases). The germline gives CDR1 LNHDA, CDR2 SQIVND (reference sequence). V was trimmed by 3 bases and J by 0 bases, leaving 7 bases between them. There are 14 residues in the CDR3.

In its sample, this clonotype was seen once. CDR3 region: CASSPVSGGRTGELFF. CDR3 nucleotides: TGTGCCAGCAGTCCCGTGTCGGGGGGGCGCACCGGGGAGCTGTTTTTT. This chain joins TRBV28 and TRBJ2-2, with 8 bases that match TRBD2. CDR1 and CDR2 from the germline V gene are MDHEN and SYDVKM. The ends lost 5 bases at V and 4 bases at J; junction bases unmatched: 9. The CDR3 consists of 16 residues.

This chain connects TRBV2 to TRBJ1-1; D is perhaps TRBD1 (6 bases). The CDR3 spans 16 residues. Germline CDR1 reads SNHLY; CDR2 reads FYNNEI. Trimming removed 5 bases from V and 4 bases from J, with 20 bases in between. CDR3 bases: TGTGCCAGCAGTACCCCCTCGGGGGGCGGGGGCACTGAAGCTTTCTTT. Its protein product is CASSTPSGGGGTEAFF.

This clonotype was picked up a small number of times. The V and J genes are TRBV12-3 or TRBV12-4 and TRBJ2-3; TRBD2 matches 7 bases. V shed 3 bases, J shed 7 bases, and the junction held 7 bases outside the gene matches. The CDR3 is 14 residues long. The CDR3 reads CASSFGGGGNTQYF. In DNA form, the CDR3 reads TGTGCCAGCAGTTTTGGGGGGGGTGGGAATACGCAGTATTTT.

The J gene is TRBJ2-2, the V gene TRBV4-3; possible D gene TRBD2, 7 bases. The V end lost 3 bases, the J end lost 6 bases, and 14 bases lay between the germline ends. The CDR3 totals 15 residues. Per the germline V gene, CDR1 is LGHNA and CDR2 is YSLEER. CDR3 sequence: CASSQFGGLAGELFF. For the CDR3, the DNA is TGCGCCAGCAGCCAGTTCGGGGGGCTAGCCGGGGAGCTGTTTTTT.

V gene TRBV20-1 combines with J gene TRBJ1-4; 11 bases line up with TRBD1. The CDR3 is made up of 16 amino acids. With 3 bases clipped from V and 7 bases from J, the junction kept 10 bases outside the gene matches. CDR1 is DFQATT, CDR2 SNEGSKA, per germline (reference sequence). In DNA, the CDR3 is TGCAGTGCTAGCCCCGAAGGACAGGGGGCAATTGAAAAACTGTTTTTT. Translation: CSASPEGQGAIEKLFF.

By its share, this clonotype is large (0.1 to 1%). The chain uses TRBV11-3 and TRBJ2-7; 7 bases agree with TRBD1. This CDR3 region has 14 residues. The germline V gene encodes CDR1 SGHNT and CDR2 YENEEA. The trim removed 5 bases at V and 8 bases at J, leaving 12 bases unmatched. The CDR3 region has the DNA TGTGCCAGCAGCGACCAACAGGGGTTCGCTAAGCAGTACTTC. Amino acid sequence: CASSDQQGFAKQYF.

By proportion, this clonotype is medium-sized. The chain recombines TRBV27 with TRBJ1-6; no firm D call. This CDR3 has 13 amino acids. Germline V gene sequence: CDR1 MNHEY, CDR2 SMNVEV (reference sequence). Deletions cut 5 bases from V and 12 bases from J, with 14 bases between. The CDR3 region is CASSITAIRPLHF. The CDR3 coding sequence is TGTGCCAGCAGTATAACAGCCATTAGACCCCTCCACTTT.

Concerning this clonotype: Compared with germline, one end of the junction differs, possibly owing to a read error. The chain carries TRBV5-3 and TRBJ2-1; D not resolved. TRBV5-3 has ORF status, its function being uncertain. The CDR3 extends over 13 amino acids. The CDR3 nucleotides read TGTGCCAGCAGCTTAAGGCAGAACAATGAGCAGTTCTTC. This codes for CASSLRQNNEQFF.

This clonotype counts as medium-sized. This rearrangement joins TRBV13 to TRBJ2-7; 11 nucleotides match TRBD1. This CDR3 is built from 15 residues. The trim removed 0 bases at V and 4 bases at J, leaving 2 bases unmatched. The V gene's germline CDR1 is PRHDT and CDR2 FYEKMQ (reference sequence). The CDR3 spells CASSLGGTGGYEQYF. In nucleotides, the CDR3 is TGTGCCAGCAGCTTAGGTGGGACAGGGGGGTACGAGCAGTACTTC.

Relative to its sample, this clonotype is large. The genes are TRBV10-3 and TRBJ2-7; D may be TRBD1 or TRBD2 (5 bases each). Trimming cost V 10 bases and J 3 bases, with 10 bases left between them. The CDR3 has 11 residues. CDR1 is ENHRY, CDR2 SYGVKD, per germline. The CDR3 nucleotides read TGTGCCACCGGGGACGGCTACGAGCAGTACTTC. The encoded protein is CATGDGYEQYF.

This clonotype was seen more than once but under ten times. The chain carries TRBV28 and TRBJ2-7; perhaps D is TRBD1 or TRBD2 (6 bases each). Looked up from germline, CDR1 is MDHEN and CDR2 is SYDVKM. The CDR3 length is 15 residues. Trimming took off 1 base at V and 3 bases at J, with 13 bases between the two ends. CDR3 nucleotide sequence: TGTGCCAGCAGTTTATTGGGGGGCCCCCTCTACGAGCAGTACTTC. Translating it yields CASSLLGGPLYEQYF.

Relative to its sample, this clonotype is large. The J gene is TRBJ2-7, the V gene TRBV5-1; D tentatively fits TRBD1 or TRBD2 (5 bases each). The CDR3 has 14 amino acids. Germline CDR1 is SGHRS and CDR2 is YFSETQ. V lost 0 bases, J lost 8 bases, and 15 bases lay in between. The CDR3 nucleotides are TGCGCCAGCAGCTTGGAGCCCGGGACCTCTAAGCAGTACTTC. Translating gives CASSLEPGTSKQYF.

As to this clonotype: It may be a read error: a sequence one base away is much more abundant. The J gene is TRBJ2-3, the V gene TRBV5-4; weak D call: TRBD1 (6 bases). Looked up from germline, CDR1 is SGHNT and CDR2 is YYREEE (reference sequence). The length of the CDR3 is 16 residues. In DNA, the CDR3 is TGTGCCAGCAGCTTGAACGGGCCTGGGGGCACAAATACGCAGTATTTT. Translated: CASSLNGPGGTNTQYF.

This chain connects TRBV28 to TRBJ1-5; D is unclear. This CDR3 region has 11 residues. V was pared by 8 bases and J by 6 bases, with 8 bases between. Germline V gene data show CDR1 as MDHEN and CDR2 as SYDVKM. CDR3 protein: CASAAVQPQHF. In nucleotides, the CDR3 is TGTGCCAGCGCCGCTGTTCAGCCCCAGCATTTT.

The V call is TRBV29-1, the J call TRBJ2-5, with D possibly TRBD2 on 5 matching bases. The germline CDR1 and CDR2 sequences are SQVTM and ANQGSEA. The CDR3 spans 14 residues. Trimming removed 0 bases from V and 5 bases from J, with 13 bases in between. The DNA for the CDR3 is TGCAGCGTTGAAGACGGCCGTGGGGAGGAGACCCAGTACTTC. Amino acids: CSVEDGRGEETQYF. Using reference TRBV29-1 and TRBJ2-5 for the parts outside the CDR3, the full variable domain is SAVISQKPSRDICQRGTSLTIQCQVDSQVTMMFWYRQQPGQSLTLIATANQGSEATYESGFVIDKFPISRPNLTFSTLTVSNMSPEDSSIYLCSVEDGRGEETQYFGPGTRLLVL.

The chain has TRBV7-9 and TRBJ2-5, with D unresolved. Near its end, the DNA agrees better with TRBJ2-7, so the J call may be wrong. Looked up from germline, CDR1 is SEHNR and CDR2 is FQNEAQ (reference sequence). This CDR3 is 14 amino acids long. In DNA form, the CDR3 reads TGTGCCAGCAGCCTGAGCCTCAATGCATACGAGCAGTACTTC. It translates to CASSLSLNAYEQYF.

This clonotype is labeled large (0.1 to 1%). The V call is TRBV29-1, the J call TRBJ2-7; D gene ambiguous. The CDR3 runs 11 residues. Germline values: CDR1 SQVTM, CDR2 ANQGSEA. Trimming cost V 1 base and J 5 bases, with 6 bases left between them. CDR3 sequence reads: CSVEGGHEQYF. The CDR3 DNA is TGCAGCGTTGAAGGTGGGCACGAGCAGTACTTC.

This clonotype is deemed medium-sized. The CDR3 DNA reads as TGTGCCAGCAGTTACGGGAGCAGGGGACTTAATGAAAAACTGTTTTTT. Its protein is CASSYGSRGLNEKLFF. J is TRBJ1-4 and V is TRBV6-2 or TRBV6-3, with D perhaps matching TRBD1 (6 bases). Per germline, CDR1 MNHEY and CDR2 SVGEGT. The CDR3 loop spans 16 amino acids. Trimming cost V 2 bases and J 4 bases, with 14 bases left between them.

Here the CDR3 reads CASSFYRDRNSPLHF. The CDR3 DNA reads TGTGCCAGCAGTTTCTACCGGGACAGAAATTCACCCCTCCACTTT. V gene TRBV28 combines with J gene TRBJ1-6, with 7 positions matching TRBD1. Germline assignment: CDR1 MDHEN and CDR2 SYDVKM. V gave up 3 bases and J gave up 7 bases; unmatched junction bases: 6. This CDR3 comprises 15 residues.